A single sample is the source of the 17 T cell receptor beta chains below, sequenced in a study of blood T cell repertoires in COVID-19. Clones were sequenced by immunoSEQ multiplex PCR, and TCRdb holds only the in-frame ones, with some missing. The top ten clones hold about 8% of a sample with around 20,000 clones, about 92% of them seen once. Input material: peripheral blood. These TCRs come from a human donor in a cohort sampled during active COVID-19.

This rearrangement joins TRBV7-2 to TRBJ2-7, with D perhaps TRBD2 (5 bases). CDR1 and CDR2 (germline): SGHTA, FQGNSA. The CDR3 has 15 residues. V lost 0 bases and J 2 bases, leaving 11 bases between the germline ends. DNA of the CDR3: TGTGCCAGCAGCTTAGCCGGACTGAGTACCTACGAGCAGTACTTC. This gives the protein CASSLAGLSTYEQYF.

The chain couples TRBV7-6 to TRBJ1-2, with 9 positions matching TRBD1. The CDR3 contains 17 residues. V was pared by 4 bases and J by 1 base, with 10 bases of the junction left unmatched. Germline V gene sequence: CDR1 SGHVS, CDR2 FNYEAQ. The CDR3 sequence: CASSSPPGDRDNYGYTF. In nucleotides, the CDR3 is TGTGCCAGCAGCTCTCCTCCGGGGGACAGGGATAACTATGGCTACACCTTC.

V gene TRBV4-3 combines with J gene TRBJ1-2; no definite D call. The germline V and J ends were trimmed by 1 base and 8 bases, with 8 bases remaining between them. The germline V gene has CDR1 LGHNA and CDR2 YSLEER. This CDR3 comprises 12 residues. This CDR3 reads CASSQAGGGYTF. The CDR3 nucleotides read TGCGCCAGCAGCCAAGCGGGTGGGGGCTACACCTTC.

The chain carries TRBV28 and TRBJ1-2; 10 bases align to TRBD1. The CDR3 has 14 residues. The trim removed 5 bases at V and 5 bases at J, leaving 5 bases unmatched. Germline loops: CDR1 MDHEN, CDR2 SYDVKM. The CDR3 nucleotides are TGTGCCAGCAGTCCGAGGACAGGGGGTTATGGCTACACCTTC. This encodes CASSPRTGGYGYTF.

A single count supports this clone. The chain recombines TRBV28 with TRBJ2-4; 10 bases align to TRBD1. V was pared by 4 bases and J by 7 bases, with 4 bases of the junction left unmatched. There are 14 residues in the CDR3. The germline V gene has CDR1 MDHEN and CDR2 SYDVKM. The CDR3 DNA reads as TGTGCCAGCAGTTCCGGGACAGGGGTGAACATTCAGTACTTC. Protein product: CASSSGTGVNIQYF. Full variable domain (outside the CDR3, taken from reference TRBV28 and TRBJ2-4): DVKVTQSSRYLVKRTGEKVFLECVQDMDHENMFWYRQDPGLGLRLIYFSYDVKMKEKGDIPEGYSVSREKKERFSLILESASTNQTSMYLCASSSGTGVNIQYFGAGTRLSVL.

The V and J genes are TRBV5-1 and TRBJ1-2, with TRBD1 matching 9 bases. The trim removed 3 bases at V and 7 bases at J, leaving 10 bases unmatched. The CDR3 covers 15 residues. The germline V gene encodes CDR1 SGHRS and CDR2 YFSETQ. CDR3 bases: TGCGCCAGCAGCTGGGGACAGGGATTATGGGGTGGCTACACCTTC. It codes for CASSWGQGLWGGYTF.

CDR3 loop: CASSPTGTGREKLFF. The DNA for the CDR3 is TGTGCCAGCAGCCCTACCGGGACAGGAAGGGAAAAACTGTTTTTT. The chain links TRBV28 to TRBJ1-4, with 8 bases aligning to TRBD1. Germline values: CDR1 MDHEN, CDR2 SYDVKM. The CDR3 spans 15 residues. V gave up 6 bases and J gave up 8 bases; unmatched junction bases: 11.

This chain connects TRBV12-3 or TRBV12-4 to TRBJ1-1; D not resolved. Trimming removed 5 bases from V and 5 bases from J, with 6 bases in between. CDR3 length: 11 amino acids. CDR3 sequence: CASSINTEAFF. In nucleotides, the CDR3 is TGTGCCAGCAGTATCAATACTGAAGCTTTCTTT.

This sequence joins TRBV29-1 and TRBJ1-6; 7 nucleotides align to TRBD1. Germline-derived CDR1 and CDR2 are SQVTM and ANQGSEA. The junction had 6 bases not matched to a gene; V was cut back by 5 bases and J by 8 bases. The CDR3 runs to 13 residues. CDR3 nucleotides: TGCAGCGTTCGGGAGGGGGCCGATTCACCCCTCCACTTT. It is translated as CSVREGADSPLHF.

In DNA form, the CDR3 reads TGTGCCAGCAGCGAGGCGGGAGGGCCGGCTTACAATGAGCAGTTCTTC. Translating it yields CASSEAGGPAYNEQFF. J is TRBJ2-1 and V is TRBV5-4; TRBD2 matches 9 bases. CDR1 is SGHNT and CDR2 is YYREEE in the germline V gene (reference sequence). The ends lost 4 bases at V and 4 bases at J; junction bases unmatched: 9. This CDR3 spans 16 amino acids.

Only one count was recorded for this clone. The V call is TRBV7-9, the J call TRBJ2-1, with 8 bases identical to TRBD1. The CDR3 contains 16 residues. Germline trimming cut 5 bases from V and 7 bases from J; bases unmatched to any gene: 13. Germline values: CDR1 SEHNR, CDR2 FQNEAQ (reference sequence). The CDR3: CASSNPGQGFANEQFF. The CDR3 nucleotides are TGTGCCAGCAGCAACCCAGGACAGGGTTTTGCAAATGAGCAGTTCTTC. Together with reference TRBV7-9 and TRBJ2-1, the CDR3 gives the full variable domain: DTGVSQNPRHKITKRGQNVTFRCDPISEHNRLYWYRQTLGQGPEFLTYFQNEAQLEKSRLLSDRFSAERPKGSFSTLEIQRTEQGDSAMYLCASSNPGQGFANEQFFGPGTRLTVL.

This clone was observed a single time. The same CDR3 is also encoded by other DNA sequences in this sample. The chain employs TRBV5-1 and TRBJ1-2; 7 positions agree with TRBD1. This CDR3 contains 13 residues. Germline CDR1 SGHRS, CDR2 YFSETQ. After removal of 1 base from V and 3 bases from J, the junction contained 0 bases not matched to a gene. Written as DNA, the CDR3 is TGCGCCAGCAGCTTGACAGGGGACTATGGCTACACCTTC. Encoded protein: CASSLTGDYGYTF.

This rearrangement joins TRBV5-1 to TRBJ2-1; D gene ambiguous. The ends were cut back, 7 bases at V and 0 bases at J, with 14 bases in the middle. The CDR3 length is 15 residues. Germline values: CDR1 SGHRS, CDR2 YFSETQ. CDR3 protein: CASRPDSRSYNEQFF. CDR3 nucleotides: TGCGCCAGCCGTCCCGACTCCCGCTCCTACAATGAGCAGTTCTTC.

The J gene is TRBJ2-3, the V gene TRBV5-1; no clear D gene. V was cut by 0 bases and J by 0 bases, with 8 bases left in between. Germline-derived CDR1 and CDR2 are SGHRS and YFSETQ. This CDR3 is 15 amino acids long. The CDR3: CASSLGGPSTDTQYF. In nucleotides, the CDR3 is TGCGCCAGCAGCTTGGGTGGGCCTAGCACAGATACGCAGTATTTT.

The V gene is TRBV6-6, the J gene TRBJ2-1; weak D call: TRBD1 (6 bases). The CDR3 loop spans 15 amino acids. The V gene's germline CDR1 is MNHNY and CDR2 SVGAGI (reference sequence). V was cut by 6 bases and J by 10 bases, with 22 bases left in between. DNA for the CDR3: TGTGCCAGCAGGGTGGGGCAGGGGATTACAATCGAGCAGTTCTTC. Its translation: CASRVGQGITIEQFF.

V usage is TRBV27 and J usage is TRBJ2-7; 8 positions agree with TRBD1. Germline V CDR1 and CDR2: MNHEY, SMNVEV (reference sequence). The CDR3 consists of 15 residues. V lost 4 bases to trimming and J lost 2 bases; unmatched junction nucleotides: 7. The CDR3 DNA sequence: TGTGCCAGCAGTTCACCCAGGGGGCTAACCTACGAGCAGTACTTC. It translates to CASSSPRGLTYEQYF.

This clone was observed a single time. The J gene is TRBJ1-1, the V gene TRBV21-1; TRBD1, the table's D call, lacks a check against the DNA. TRBV21-1 is termed a pseudogene. The CDR3 consists of 14 residues. The CDR3 DNA follows: TGTGCCAGCGAGCGGAAGGACAGGAACACTGAAGCTTTCTTT. It translates to CASERKDRNTEAFF.